This T cell receptor (beta chain) originates from a study of CD4+ T cells in melanoma. Study findings and constraints: Reportedly, melanoma neoantigen-specific CD4+ T cells showed varied differentiation states. A reported correlation linked neoantigen-specific CD4+ T cells to CD8+, macrophage and B cell function.

Assay: immunoSEQ multiplex PCR; the TCRdb copy retains only in-frame clones and omits some. The data contain over 9,000 clones, 60% to 80% of them seen just once; the ten biggest clones take up more than 8%. V was pared by 5 bases and J by 5 bases, with 16 bases between. From germline, CDR1 is LGHNT and CDR2 FRNRAP. This CDR3 region has 15 residues. About this clone itself: Its antigen is as yet unknown.

This sequence was found in a human donor with melanoma. The sample was cells from a culture (not recorded whether cultured in vitro). The chain carries TRBV12-5 and TRBJ2-1; D might be TRBD2 (7 bases). CDR3 DNA: TGTGCTAGTGGTCCCTCGGGGGGCGGCAACAATGAGCAGTTCTTC. It encodes CASGPSGGGNNEQFF.